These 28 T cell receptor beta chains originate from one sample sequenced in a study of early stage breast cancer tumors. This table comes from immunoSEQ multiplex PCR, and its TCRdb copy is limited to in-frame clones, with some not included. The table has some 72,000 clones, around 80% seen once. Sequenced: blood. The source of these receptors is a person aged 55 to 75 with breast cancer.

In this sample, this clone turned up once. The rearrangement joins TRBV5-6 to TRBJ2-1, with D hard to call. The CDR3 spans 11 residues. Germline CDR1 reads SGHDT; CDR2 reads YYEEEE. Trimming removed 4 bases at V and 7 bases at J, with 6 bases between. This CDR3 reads CASSRTNEQFF. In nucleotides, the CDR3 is TGTGCCAGCAGCCGTACGAATGAGCAGTTCTTC.

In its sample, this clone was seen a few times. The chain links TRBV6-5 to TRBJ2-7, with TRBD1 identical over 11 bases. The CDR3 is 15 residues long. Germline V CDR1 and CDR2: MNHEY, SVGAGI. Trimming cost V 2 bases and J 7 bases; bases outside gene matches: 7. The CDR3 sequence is CASSYGTGGFREQYF. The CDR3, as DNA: TGTGCCAGCAGTTACGGGACAGGGGGGTTCAGAGAGCAGTACTTC.

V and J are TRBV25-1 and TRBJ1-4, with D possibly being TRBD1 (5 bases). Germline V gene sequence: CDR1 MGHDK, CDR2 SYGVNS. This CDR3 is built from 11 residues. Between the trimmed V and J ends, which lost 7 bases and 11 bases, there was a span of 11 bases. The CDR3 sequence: CASTGGRKLFF. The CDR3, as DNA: TGTGCCAGCACCGGGGGGAGGAAACTGTTTTTT.

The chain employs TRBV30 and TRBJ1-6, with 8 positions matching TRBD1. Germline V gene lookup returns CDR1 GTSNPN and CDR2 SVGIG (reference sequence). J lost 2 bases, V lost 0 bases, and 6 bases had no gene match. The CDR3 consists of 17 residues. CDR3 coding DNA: TGTGCCTGGAGTGTTGACAGGGGAGTGCCCTATAATTCACCCCTCCACTTT. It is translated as CAWSVDRGVPYNSPLHF.

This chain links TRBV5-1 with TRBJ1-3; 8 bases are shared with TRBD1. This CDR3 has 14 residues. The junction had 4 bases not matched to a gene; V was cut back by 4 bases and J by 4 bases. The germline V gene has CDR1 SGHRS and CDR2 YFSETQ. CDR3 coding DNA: TGCGCCAGCAGCGACGGACAGGGAGGAAACACCATATATTTT. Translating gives CASSDGQGGNTIYF.

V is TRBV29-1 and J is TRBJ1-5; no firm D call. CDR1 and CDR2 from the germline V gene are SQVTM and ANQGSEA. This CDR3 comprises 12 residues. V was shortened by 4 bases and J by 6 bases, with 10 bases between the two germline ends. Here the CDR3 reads CSVVQAGQPQHF. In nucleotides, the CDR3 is TGCAGCGTTGTCCAGGCCGGTCAGCCCCAGCATTTT.

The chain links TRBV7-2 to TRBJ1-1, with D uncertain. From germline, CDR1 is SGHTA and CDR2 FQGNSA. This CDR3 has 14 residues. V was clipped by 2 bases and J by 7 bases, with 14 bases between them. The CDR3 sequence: CASSLNGYGLEAFF. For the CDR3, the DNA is TGTGCCAGCAGCTTAAACGGCTACGGCCTTGAAGCTTTCTTT.

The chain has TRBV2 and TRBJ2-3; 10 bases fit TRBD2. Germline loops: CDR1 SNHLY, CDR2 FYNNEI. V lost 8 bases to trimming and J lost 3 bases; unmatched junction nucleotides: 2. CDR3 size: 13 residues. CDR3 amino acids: CASSLAGTDTQYF. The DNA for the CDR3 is TGTGCCAGCTCACTAGCGGGAACAGATACGCAGTATTTT.

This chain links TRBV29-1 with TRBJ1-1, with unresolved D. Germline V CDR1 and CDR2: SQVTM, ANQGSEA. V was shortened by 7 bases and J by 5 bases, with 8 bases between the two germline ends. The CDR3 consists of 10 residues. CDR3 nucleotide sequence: TGCAGCGGCTCGAGGACTGAAGCTTTCTTT. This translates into CSGSRTEAFF.

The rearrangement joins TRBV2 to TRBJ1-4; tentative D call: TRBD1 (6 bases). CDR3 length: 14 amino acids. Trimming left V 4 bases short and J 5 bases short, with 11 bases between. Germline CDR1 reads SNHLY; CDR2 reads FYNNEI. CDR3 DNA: TGTGCCAGCAGTGGACGAGGGGGGAATGAAAAACTGTTTTTT. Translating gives CASSGRGGNEKLFF.

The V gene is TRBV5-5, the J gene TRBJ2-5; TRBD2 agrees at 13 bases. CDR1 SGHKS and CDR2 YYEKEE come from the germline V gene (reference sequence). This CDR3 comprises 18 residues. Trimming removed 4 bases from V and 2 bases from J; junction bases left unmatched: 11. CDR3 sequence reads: CASSARTSGSSRQETQYF. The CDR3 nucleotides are TGTGCCAGCAGCGCCAGGACTAGCGGGAGTAGTCGACAAGAGACCCAGTACTTC.

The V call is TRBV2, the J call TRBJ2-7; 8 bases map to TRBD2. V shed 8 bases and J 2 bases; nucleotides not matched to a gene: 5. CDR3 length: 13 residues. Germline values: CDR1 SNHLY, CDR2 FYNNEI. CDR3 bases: TGTGCCAGCTTAGCGGGGAGTACCTACGAGCAGTACTTC. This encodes CASLAGSTYEQYF.

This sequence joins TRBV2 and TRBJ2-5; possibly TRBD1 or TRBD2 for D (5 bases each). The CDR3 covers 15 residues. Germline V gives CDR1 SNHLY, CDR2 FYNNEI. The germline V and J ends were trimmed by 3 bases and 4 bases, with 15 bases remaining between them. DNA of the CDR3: TGTGCCAGCAGTGACAGGGATTTGAGCGGAGAGACCCAGTACTTC. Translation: CASSDRDLSGETQYF.

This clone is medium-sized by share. The CDR3 loop is CATKGDYTEAFF. The CDR3 DNA reads as TGTGCCACCAAGGGGGACTACACTGAAGCTTTCTTT. The V call is TRBV13, the J call TRBJ1-1; TRBD1 might be the D (6 bases). V shed 10 bases and J shed 3 bases, with 12 bases lying between them. The CDR3 runs to 12 residues. Germline V gene lookup returns CDR1 PRHDT and CDR2 FYEKMQ (reference sequence).

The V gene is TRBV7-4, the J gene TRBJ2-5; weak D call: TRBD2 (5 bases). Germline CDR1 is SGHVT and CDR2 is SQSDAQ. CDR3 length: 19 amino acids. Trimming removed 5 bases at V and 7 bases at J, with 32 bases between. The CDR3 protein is CASSARGPTSFGPPRTQYF. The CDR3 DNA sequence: TGTGCCAGCAGCGCCCGGGGTCCTACTAGTTTTGGGCCCCCACGGACCCAGTACTTC.

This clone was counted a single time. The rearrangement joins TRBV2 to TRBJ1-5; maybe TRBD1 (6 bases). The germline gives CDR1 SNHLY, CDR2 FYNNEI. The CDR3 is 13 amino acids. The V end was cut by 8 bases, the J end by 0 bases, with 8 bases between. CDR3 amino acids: CASEGDSNQPQHF. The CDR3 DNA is TGTGCCAGCGAGGGGGATAGCAATCAGCCCCAGCATTTT. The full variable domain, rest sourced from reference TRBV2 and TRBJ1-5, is EPEVTQTPSHQVTQMGQEVILRCVPISNHLYFYWYRQILGQKVEFLVSFYNNEISEKSEIFDDQFSVERPDGSNFTLKIRSTKLEDSAMYFCASEGDSNQPQHFGDGTRLSIL.

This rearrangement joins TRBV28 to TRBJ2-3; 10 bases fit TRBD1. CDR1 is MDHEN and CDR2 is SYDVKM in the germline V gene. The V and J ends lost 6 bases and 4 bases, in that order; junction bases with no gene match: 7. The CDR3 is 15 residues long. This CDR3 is CASSVTGQGSDTQYF. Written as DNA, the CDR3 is TGTGCCAGCAGCGTAACGGGACAGGGGTCAGATACGCAGTATTTT.

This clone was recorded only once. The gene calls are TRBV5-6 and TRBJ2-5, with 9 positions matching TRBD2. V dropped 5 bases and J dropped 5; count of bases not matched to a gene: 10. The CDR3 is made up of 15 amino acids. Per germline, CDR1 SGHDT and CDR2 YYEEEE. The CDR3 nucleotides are TGTGCCAGCAGTTTCTTAGCGGGAGCGGCTGAGACCCAGTACTTC. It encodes CASSFLAGAAETQYF.

CDR3 sequence (DNA): TGTGCCAGCAGCCAAGTACTAGCGGGAGGGCTGGAGACCCAGTACTTC. The encoded protein is CASSQVLAGGLETQYF. The chain has TRBV14 and TRBJ2-5; 13 bases map to TRBD2. This CDR3 is built from 16 residues. Trimming took 1 base from V and 5 from J; bases not matched to a gene: 4. Germline values: CDR1 SGHDN, CDR2 FVKESK.

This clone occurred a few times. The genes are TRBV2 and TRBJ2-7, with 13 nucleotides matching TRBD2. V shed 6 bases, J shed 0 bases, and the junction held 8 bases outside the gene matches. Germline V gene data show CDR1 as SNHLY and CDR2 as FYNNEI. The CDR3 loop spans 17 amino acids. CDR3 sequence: CASRRTSGSSTSYEQYF. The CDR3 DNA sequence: TGTGCCAGCAGGAGGACTAGCGGGAGTTCAACCTCCTACGAGCAGTACTTC. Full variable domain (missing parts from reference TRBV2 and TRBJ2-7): EPEVTQTPSHQVTQMGQEVILRCVPISNHLYFYWYRQILGQKVEFLVSFYNNEISEKSEIFDDQFSVERPDGSNFTLKIRSTKLEDSAMYFCASRRTSGSSTSYEQYFGPGTRLTVT.

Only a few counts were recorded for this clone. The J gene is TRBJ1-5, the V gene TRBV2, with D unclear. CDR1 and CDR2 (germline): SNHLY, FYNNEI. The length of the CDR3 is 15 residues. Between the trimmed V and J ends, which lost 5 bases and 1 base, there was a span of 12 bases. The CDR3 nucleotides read TGTGCCAGCAGTCGCGCGGGGTCGAGCAATCAGCCCCAGCATTTT. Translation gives CASSRAGSSNQPQHF.

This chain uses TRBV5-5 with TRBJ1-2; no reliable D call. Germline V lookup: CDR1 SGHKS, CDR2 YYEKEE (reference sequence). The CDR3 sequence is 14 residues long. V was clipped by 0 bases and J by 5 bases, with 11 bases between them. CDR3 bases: TGTGCCAGCAGCTTGGCCACGGACTCTTATGGCTACACCTTC. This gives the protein CASSLATDSYGYTF.

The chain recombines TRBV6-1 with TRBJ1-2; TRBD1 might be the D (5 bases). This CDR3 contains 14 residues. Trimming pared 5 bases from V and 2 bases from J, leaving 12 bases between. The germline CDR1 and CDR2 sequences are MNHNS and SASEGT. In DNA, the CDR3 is TGTGCCAGCAGTCAAAGGGGCGGGAACTATGGCTACACCTTC. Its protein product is CASSQRGGNYGYTF.

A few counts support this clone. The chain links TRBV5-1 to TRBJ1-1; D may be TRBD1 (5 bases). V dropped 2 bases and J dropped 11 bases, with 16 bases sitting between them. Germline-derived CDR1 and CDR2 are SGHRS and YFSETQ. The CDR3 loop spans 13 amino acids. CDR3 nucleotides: TGCGCCAGCAGCTTAGACAGTTCAGGTCTGGCTTTCTTT. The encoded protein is CASSLDSSGLAFF. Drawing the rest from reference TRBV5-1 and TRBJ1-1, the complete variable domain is KAGVTQTPRYLIKTRGQQVTLSCSPISGHRSVSWYQQTPGQGLQFLFEYFSETQRNKGNFPGRFSGRQFSNSRSEMNVSTLELGDSALYLCASSLDSSGLAFFGQGTRLTVV.

As DNA, the CDR3 is TGTGCCAGCAGCTTAGAAGGGTCCGGTTACGAGCAGTACTTC. The encoded protein is CASSLEGSGYEQYF. The V and J genes are TRBV7-9 and TRBJ2-7; D uncertain. This CDR3 is built from 14 residues. CDR1 is SEHNR and CDR2 is FQNEAQ in the germline V gene (reference sequence). The V gene lost 1 base and the J gene lost 4 bases, with 11 bases spanning the gap.

CDR3 bases: TGTGCCAGCCGTGACGGGGGGATTATTAATGAGCAGTTCTTC. It yields the protein CASRDGGIINEQFF. The V call is TRBV6-5, the J call TRBJ2-1, with TRBD2 identical over 7 bases. V was pared by 8 bases and J by 7 bases, with 11 bases of the junction left unmatched. Germline-derived CDR1 and CDR2 are MNHEY and SVGAGI. The CDR3 has 14 residues.

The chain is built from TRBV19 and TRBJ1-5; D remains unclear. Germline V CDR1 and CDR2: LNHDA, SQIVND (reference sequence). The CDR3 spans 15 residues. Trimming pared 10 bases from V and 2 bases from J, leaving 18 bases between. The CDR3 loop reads CATAVTSVGNQPQHF. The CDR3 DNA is TGTGCCACTGCGGTTACCTCCGTTGGCAATCAGCCCCAGCATTTT.

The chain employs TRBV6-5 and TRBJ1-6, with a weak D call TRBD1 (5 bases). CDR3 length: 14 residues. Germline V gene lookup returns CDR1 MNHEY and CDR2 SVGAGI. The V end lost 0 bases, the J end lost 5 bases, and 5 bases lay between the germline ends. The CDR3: CASSYSDNNSPLHF. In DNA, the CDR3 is TGTGCCAGCAGTTACTCGGACAATAATTCACCCCTCCACTTT.